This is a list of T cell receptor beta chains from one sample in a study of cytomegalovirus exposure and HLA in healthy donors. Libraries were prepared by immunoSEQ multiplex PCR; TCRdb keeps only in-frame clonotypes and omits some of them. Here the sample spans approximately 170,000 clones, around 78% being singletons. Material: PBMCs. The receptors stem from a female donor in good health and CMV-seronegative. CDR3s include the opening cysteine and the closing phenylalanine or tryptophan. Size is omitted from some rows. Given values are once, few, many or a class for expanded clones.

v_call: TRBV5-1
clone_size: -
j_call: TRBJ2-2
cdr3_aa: CASSLRSQGSLGTGELFF

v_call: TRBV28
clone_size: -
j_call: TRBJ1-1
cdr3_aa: CASTTGGREAFF

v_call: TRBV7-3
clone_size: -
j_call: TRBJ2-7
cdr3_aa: CASSQVSGRSGEQYF

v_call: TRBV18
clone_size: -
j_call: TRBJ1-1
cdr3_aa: CASSLQGWDTEAFF

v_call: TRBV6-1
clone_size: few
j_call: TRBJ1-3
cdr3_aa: CASSVLNLSGNTIYF

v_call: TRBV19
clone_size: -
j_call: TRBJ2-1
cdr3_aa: CASSRGLVGSNEQFF

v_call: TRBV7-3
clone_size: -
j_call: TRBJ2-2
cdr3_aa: CASTEGAYTGELFF

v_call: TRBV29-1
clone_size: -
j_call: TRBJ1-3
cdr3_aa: CSVDGNSGNTIYF

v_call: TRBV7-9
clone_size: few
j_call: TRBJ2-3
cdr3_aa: CASSNPGLAGAFSTDTQYF

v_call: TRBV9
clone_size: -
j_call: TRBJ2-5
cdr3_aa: CASSVGTIQETQYF

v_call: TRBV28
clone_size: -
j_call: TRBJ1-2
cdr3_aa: CASSFVLAGGHGYTF

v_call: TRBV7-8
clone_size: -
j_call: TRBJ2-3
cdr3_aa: CASTRRGGRADTQYF

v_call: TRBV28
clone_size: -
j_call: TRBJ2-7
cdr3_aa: CASSSLLGGRAQYEQYF

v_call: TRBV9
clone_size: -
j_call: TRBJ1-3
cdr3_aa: CASSAFSTIYF

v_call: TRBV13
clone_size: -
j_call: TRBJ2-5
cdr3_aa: CASSLTGTSGSLETQYF

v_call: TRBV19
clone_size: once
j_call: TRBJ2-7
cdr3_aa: CASRRTGPSGEQYF

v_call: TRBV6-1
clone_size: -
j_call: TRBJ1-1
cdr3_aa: CASSEGNLRGTGFFTEAFF

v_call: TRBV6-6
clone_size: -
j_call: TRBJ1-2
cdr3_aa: CASRTTGGAGYGYTF

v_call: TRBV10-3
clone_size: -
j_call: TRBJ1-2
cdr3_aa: CAISDNRNYGYTF

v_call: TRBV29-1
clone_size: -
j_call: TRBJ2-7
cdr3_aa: CSVCSDRVYGEQYF

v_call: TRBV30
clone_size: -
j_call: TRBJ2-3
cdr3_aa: CAWSRYGLAGRRTDTQYF

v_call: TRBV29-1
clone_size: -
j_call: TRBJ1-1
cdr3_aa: CSGSGQMNTEAFF

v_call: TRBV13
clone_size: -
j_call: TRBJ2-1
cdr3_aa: CASSYSPFLKAGVNLNEQFF

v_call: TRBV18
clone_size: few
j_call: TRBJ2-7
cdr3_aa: CASSPYGTSGSEQYF

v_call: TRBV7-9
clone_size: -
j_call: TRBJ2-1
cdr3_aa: CASSSGRAGFNNEQFF

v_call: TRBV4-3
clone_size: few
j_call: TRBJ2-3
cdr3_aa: CASSQDRGFGITDTQYF

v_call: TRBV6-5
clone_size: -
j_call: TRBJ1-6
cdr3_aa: CASSPRTVYNSPLHF

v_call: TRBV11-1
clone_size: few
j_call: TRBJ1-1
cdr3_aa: CASSPQGIRFTEAFF